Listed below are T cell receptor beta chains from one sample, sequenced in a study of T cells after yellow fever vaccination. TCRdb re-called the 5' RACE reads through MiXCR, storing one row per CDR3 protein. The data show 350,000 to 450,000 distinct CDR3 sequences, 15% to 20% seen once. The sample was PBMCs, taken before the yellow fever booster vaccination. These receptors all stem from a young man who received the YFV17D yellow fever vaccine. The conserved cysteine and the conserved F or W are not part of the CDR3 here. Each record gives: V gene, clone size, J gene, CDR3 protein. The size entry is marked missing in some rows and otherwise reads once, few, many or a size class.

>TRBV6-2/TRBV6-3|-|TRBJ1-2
ASSSNRVGGYT
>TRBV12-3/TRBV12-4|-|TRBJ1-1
ASRGTVNQNTEAF
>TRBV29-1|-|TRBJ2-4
SVAEGARGTIQY
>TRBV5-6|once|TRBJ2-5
ASRPKGGHQETQY
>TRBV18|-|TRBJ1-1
ASSPDRQNTEAF
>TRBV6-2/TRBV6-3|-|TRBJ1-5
ASKWTDRGQPQH
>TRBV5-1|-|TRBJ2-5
ASSSQGGQETQY
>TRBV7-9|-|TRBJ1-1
ASSIFEDHPAF
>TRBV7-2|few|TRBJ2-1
ASRARGRSSYNEQF
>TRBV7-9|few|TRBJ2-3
ASSLASGGAYTDTQY
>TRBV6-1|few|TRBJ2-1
ASSGPGGTYNEQF
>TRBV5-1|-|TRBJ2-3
ASRLGSTDTQY
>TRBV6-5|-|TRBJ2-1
ASSYGGFNSYNEQF
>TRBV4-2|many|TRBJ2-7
ASSQIKAREADEQY
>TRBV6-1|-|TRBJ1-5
ASSGQGNHQPQH
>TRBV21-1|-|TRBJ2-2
ASSPYVGPGSCF
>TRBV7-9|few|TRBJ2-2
ASSSGQANTGELF
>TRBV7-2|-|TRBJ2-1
ASSTTADIEQF
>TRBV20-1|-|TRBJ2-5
SVWGQVGETQY
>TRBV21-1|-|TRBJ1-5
ASSKARVLLNQPQH
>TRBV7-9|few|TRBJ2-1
ATIAGNSYNEQF
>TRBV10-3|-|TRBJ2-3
AISESNGAEDTQY
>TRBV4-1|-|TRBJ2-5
ASSQTTLRYQETQY
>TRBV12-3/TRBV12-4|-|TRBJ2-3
ASSLRETTDTQY
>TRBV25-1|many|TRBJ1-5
ASSETNSWSNQPQH
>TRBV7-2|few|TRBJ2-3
ASSSGEDTQY
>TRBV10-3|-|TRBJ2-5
AISESAEWTQY
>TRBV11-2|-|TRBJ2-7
ASSLRRLAGGAFSYEQY
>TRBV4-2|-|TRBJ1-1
ASSPSARTGSGNTEAF
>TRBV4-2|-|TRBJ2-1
ASSQDWSGNRPGSYNEQF
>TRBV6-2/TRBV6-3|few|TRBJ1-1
ASSRPGTILEAF
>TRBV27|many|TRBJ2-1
ASSQGSRVNEQF
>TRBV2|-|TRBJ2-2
ASSERTGGAAGELF
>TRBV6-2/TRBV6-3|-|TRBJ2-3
ASSRQGWGMDTQY
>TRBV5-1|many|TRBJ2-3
ASSPSGSSTDTQY
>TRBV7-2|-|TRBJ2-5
ASSLVREETQY
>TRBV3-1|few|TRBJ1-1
ASSARQSNTEAF
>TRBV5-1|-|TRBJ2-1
ASSFPWEGQAYNEQF
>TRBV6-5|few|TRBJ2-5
ASSYSSQRETQY
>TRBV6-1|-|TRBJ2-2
ASRKSRGRGTGELF
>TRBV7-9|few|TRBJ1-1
ASSFRGSEEAEAF
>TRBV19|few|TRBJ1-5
ASTLNGGERNQPQH
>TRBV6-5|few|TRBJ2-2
ASSYNGRRPGELF
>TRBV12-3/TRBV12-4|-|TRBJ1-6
ASWVSYNSPLH
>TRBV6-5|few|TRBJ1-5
ASSKTGGNQPQH
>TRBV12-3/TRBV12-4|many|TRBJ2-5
ASRVAGVETQY
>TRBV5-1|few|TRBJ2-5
ASSFGSVEETQY
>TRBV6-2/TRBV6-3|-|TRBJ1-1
ASSYAHRTEAF
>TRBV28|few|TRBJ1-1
ASTLARGARTEAF
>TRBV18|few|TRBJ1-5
ASSPVRGNNQPQH
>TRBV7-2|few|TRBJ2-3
ASSLAVEGVQY
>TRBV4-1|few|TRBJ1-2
ASSQTSRTGVNYGYT
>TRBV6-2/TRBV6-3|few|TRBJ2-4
ASSYRMANIQY
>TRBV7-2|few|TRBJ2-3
ASSLRGPQY
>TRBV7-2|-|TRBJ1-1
ASSPGTEHAEAF
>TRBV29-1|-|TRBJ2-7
SAKGQGAREQY
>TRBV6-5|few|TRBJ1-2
ASSRTGVLGYT
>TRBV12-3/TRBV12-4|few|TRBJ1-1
ASSLRVLTEAF
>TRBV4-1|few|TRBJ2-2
ASSQKRAGGFTGELF
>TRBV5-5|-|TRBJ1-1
AGSPQGGANTEAF